The 11 T cell receptor beta chains in this list originate from one sample, sequenced in a study of blood T cell repertoires in COVID-19. Clones were read by immunoSEQ multiplex PCR, and TCRdb kept only the in-frame ones, dropping some. The table shows 300,000 to 450,000 clones, with roughly 84% occurring only once. Sequencing was carried out using PBMCs or T cells enriched from blood (not recorded which). Source of these receptors: a woman aged 25 to 39 who had recovered from COVID-19.

The chain uses TRBV5-6 and TRBJ2-1; tentatively, D is TRBD1 (6 bases). CDR1 SGHDT and CDR2 YYEEEE come from the germline V gene. Trimming took off 1 base at V and 6 bases at J, with 14 bases between the two ends. The CDR3 has 15 amino acids. The CDR3 DNA follows: TGTGCCAGCAGCTTGACAGGGTCTATGATCAATGAGCAGTTCTTC. This translates into CASSLTGSMINEQFF.

The V call is TRBV19, the J call TRBJ2-7; 7 bases are shared with TRBD1. After removal of 10 bases from V and 0 bases from J, the junction contained 9 bases not matched to a gene. Germline assignment: CDR1 LNHDA and CDR2 SQIVND (reference sequence). CDR3 length: 14 amino acids. The CDR3, as DNA: TGTGCCACAGCCGGGACAGCTCTCTCCTACGAGCAGTACTTC. Protein product: CATAGTALSYEQYF.

The V gene is TRBV27, the J gene TRBJ1-1; the D gene is possibly TRBD1 (5 bases). CDR1 is MNHEY, CDR2 SMNVEV, per germline (reference sequence). Trimming took off 0 bases at V and 4 bases at J, with 9 bases between the two ends. The CDR3 consists of 14 residues. The CDR3 DNA is TGTGCCAGCAGTTTATCTCAGGGCAGCACTGAAGCTTTCTTT. Residues: CASSLSQGSTEAFF.

J is TRBJ2-3 and V is TRBV5-1; a weak D match, TRBD2 (5 bases). Trimming took 4 bases from V and 5 from J, leaving 14 bases between them. The CDR3 has 14 residues. CDR1 and CDR2 (germline): SGHRS, YFSETQ. The CDR3 spells CASSREGLEDTQYF. CDR3 bases: TGCGCCAGCAGCCGCGAGGGCCTGGAAGATACGCAGTATTTT.

The genes are TRBV15 and TRBJ1-1; D is undetermined. The CDR3 covers 16 residues. Trimming pared 5 bases from V and 0 bases from J, leaving 16 bases between. The V gene's germline CDR1 is LNHNV and CDR2 YYDKDF (reference sequence). The CDR3 DNA reads as TGTGCCACCAGCCCGTTTTACGGGGATTTGAACACTGAAGCTTTCTTT. Translating it yields CATSPFYGDLNTEAFF.

This clone occurred once. The chain carries TRBV3-1 (or the pseudogene TRBV3-2) and TRBJ2-3; tentatively, D is TRBD2 (5 bases). Germline CDR1 and CDR2: LGHDT and YNNKEL (reference sequence). The CDR3 consists of 15 residues. Trimming stripped 4 bases from V and 1 base from J, with 12 bases between. CDR3 amino acids: CASSPLAPGTDTQYF. The DNA for the CDR3 is TGTGCCAGCAGCCCGCTAGCCCCCGGCACAGATACGCAGTATTTT.

The V call is TRBV7-2, the J call TRBJ2-2; D unresolved. The germline V and J ends were trimmed by 1 base and 4 bases, with 7 bases remaining between them. CDR3 length equals 14 residues. Germline assignment: CDR1 SGHTA and CDR2 FQGNSA. The CDR3 reads CASSLGWSTGELFF. In nucleotides, the CDR3 is TGTGCCAGCAGCTTAGGTTGGAGCACCGGGGAGCTGTTTTTT. Full variable domain (outside the CDR3, taken from reference TRBV7-2 and TRBJ2-2): GAGVSQSPSNKVTEKGKDVELRCDPISGHTALYWYRQSLGQGLEFLIYFQGNSAPDKSGLPSDRFSAERTGGSVSTLTIQRTQQEDSAVYLCASSLGWSTGELFFGEGSRLTVL.

V is TRBV27 and J is TRBJ1-2; no clear D. The CDR3 consists of 14 residues. The ends were cut back, 6 bases at V and 7 bases at J, with 18 bases in the middle. CDR1 is MNHEY, CDR2 SMNVEV, per germline (reference sequence). The CDR3 nucleotides read TGTGCCAGCAGCCCTCTCGGCGCCGCGGGTGGCTACACCTTC. This sequence encodes CASSPLGAAGGYTF.

This chain joins TRBV15 and TRBJ1-3, with D maybe TRBD1 (6 bases). Trimming cost V 0 bases and J 0 bases, with 15 bases left between them. Germline V gene data show CDR1 as LNHNV and CDR2 as YYDKDF (reference sequence). The CDR3 extends over 18 amino acids. DNA of the CDR3: TGTGCCACCAGCAGAGATTATCAGGGGCTCAGCTCTGGAAACACCATATATTTT. It codes for CATSRDYQGLSSGNTIYF.

This clone was observed a single time. This chain's CDR3 is CATSRDTAYEQYF. The CDR3 DNA reads as TGTGCCACCAGCAGAGATACAGCCTACGAGCAGTACTTC. This rearrangement joins TRBV15 to TRBJ2-7; no definite D call. The ends were cut back, 0 bases at V and 2 bases at J, with 5 bases in the middle. The germline V gene encodes CDR1 LNHNV and CDR2 YYDKDF (reference sequence). CDR3 size: 13 residues.

The gene calls are TRBV6-5 and TRBJ1-1, with a tentative D call TRBD1 (6 bases). Germline V lookup: CDR1 MNHEY, CDR2 SVGAGI. This CDR3 is 13 amino acids long. The V end was cut by 2 bases, the J end by 5 bases, with 9 bases between. CDR3 DNA sequence: TGTGCCAGCAGTTACCCCCAGGGGACTGAAGCTTTCTTT. It codes for CASSYPQGTEAFF.